The 18 T cell receptor beta chains listed next were all sequenced from one sample in a study of blood T cell repertoires in COVID-19. The data were produced by immunoSEQ multiplex PCR, yet TCRdb's version contains in-frame clones alone and is incomplete. This sample has 160,000 or so clones, with 80% found just once. The sample comprised PBMCs or T cells enriched from blood (not recorded which). The receptor set was obtained from a man in his forties or fifties who had recovered from COVID-19.

The genes are TRBV3-1 (or the pseudogene TRBV3-2) and TRBJ2-5; TRBD2 matches at 13 bases. The CDR3 sequence is 15 residues long. Looked up from germline, CDR1 is LGHDT and CDR2 is YNNKEL (reference sequence). V was clipped by 6 bases and J by 2 bases; unmatched bases: 3. The CDR3 coding sequence is TGTGCCAGCAGTCAGGGACTAGCGGGGCAAGAGACCCAGTACTTC. This sequence encodes CASSQGLAGQETQYF.

The chain joins TRBV5-1 to TRBJ2-6; D call uncertain. This CDR3 region has 16 residues. Trimming shortened V by 1 base and J by 0 bases, and 8 bases separated the two germline ends. CDR1 and CDR2 (germline): SGHRS, YFSETQ. The CDR3 loop reads CASSLTSNSGANVLTF. For the CDR3, the DNA is TGCGCCAGCAGCTTGACTTCCAACTCTGGGGCCAACGTCCTGACTTTC.

This chain joins TRBV3-1 (or the pseudogene TRBV3-2) and TRBJ1-4, with D possibly being TRBD1 (6 bases). Germline V gene data show CDR1 as LGHDT and CDR2 as YNNKEL (reference sequence). The CDR3 contains 15 residues. Trimming took off 0 bases at V and 7 bases at J, with 12 bases between the two ends. CDR3 DNA sequence: TGTGCCAGCAGCCAAGAGAGGGGGGGGGCTGAAAAACTGTTTTTT. Encoded protein: CASSQERGGAEKLFF.

The rearrangement joins TRBV6-6 to TRBJ2-7; maybe TRBD1 (6 bases). The CDR3 consists of 15 residues. V shed 8 bases and J shed 4 bases, with 21 bases lying between them. CDR1 is MNHNY, CDR2 SVGAGI, per germline (reference sequence). CDR3 in amino acids: CASRPGVSRGYEQYF. The CDR3 DNA sequence: TGTGCCAGCCGACCCGGGGTCTCGAGGGGGTACGAGCAGTACTTC.

The chain links TRBV9 to TRBJ1-1; TRBD1 matches at 7 bases. Germline-derived CDR1 and CDR2 are SGDLS and YYNGEE. After removal of 0 bases from V and 9 bases from J, the junction contained 5 bases not matched to a gene. The CDR3 spans 13 residues. Written as DNA, the CDR3 is TGTGCCAGCAGCGTAGTTCCAGGGGGGAAAGCTTTCTTT. Its protein product is CASSVVPGGKAFF.

The chain employs TRBV29-1 and TRBJ2-1, with a possible D match to TRBD1 (5 bases). Germline V CDR1 and CDR2: SQVTM, ANQGSEA. The CDR3 is 14 amino acids. Trimming stripped 3 bases from V and 4 bases from J, with 13 bases between. The CDR3: CSVEPLQGYNEQFF. DNA for the CDR3: TGCAGCGTTGAGCCGCTTCAGGGATACAATGAGCAGTTCTTC.

The CDR3 nucleotides are TGTGCCAGCACCCAGTGGGCAACGAACACCGGGGAGCTGTTTTTT. It specifies CASTQWATNTGELFF. The gene calls are TRBV7-6 and TRBJ2-2; D not certain. From germline, CDR1 is SGHVS and CDR2 FNYEAQ. V was cut by 7 bases and J by 0 bases, with 12 bases left in between. The CDR3 extends over 15 amino acids.

This clone has more than one count but fewer than ten. This sequence joins TRBV15 and TRBJ1-1, with a tentative D call TRBD1 (6 bases). CDR3 length equals 18 residues. Per germline, CDR1 LNHNV and CDR2 YYDKDF (reference sequence). V dropped 0 bases and J dropped 1 base, with 18 bases sitting between them. The CDR3 loop reads CATSREKTRGTKNTEAFF. As DNA, the CDR3 is TGTGCCACCAGCAGAGAGAAAACTAGGGGGACTAAGAACACTGAAGCTTTCTTT. The full variable domain, with the rest looked up from reference TRBV15 and TRBJ1-1, is DAMVIQNPRYQVTQFGKPVTLSCSQTLNHNVMYWYQQKSSQAPKLLFHYYDKDFNNEADTPDNFQSRRPNTSFCFLDIRSPGLGDTAMYLCATSREKTRGTKNTEAFFGQGTRLTVV.

As DNA, the CDR3 is TGTGCCAGCAGCCCGACAGGGTCGAACATTCAGTACTTC. Translating gives CASSPTGSNIQYF. This chain connects TRBV6-5 to TRBJ2-4, with TRBD1 matching 7 bases. The CDR3 is 13 residues long. Trimming removed 6 bases from V and 7 bases from J; junction bases left unmatched: 6. Germline V gives CDR1 MNHEY, CDR2 SVGAGI.

In this sample, this clone turned up a few times. The V gene is TRBV7-2, the J gene TRBJ1-5; possibly TRBD1 for D (6 bases). Trimming left V 4 bases short and J 6 bases short, with 19 bases between. Per the germline V gene, CDR1 is SGHTA and CDR2 is FQGNSA. The CDR3 is made up of 16 amino acids. This chain's CDR3 is CASSSPNGTSSQPQHF. The CDR3 bases are TGTGCCAGCAGCTCCCCTAACGGGACATCTTCTCAGCCCCAGCATTTT.

This clone has only one observation. The chain is built from TRBV2 and TRBJ2-7; D gene ambiguous. The V end lost 6 bases, the J end lost 7 bases, and 16 bases lay between the germline ends. The CDR3 spans 13 residues. The germline V gene has CDR1 SNHLY and CDR2 FYNNEI. The CDR3 DNA reads TGTGCCAGCAGCACCTTGATGAGGAGAGAGCAGTACTTC. The encoded protein is CASSTLMRREQYF. Combining the CDR3 with reference TRBV2 and TRBJ2-7 gives the whole variable domain EPEVTQTPSHQVTQMGQEVILRCVPISNHLYFYWYRQILGQKVEFLVSFYNNEISEKSEIFDDQFSVERPDGSNFTLKIRSTKLEDSAMYFCASSTLMRREQYFGPGTRLTVT.

The chain has TRBV12-3 or TRBV12-4 and TRBJ1-1; maybe TRBD1 (6 bases). Trimming left V 2 bases short and J 6 bases short, with 10 bases between. The CDR3 totals 13 residues. The CDR3 DNA reads as TGTGCCAGCAGTTTACAGGGGATGGCTGAAGCTTTCTTT. Translated, it gives CASSLQGMAEAFF.

This clone has just one count. The chain has TRBV9 and TRBJ2-5; the match to TRBD1 covers 8 bases. The trim removed 3 bases at V and 4 bases at J, leaving 5 bases unmatched. From germline, CDR1 is SGDLS and CDR2 YYNGEE. The CDR3 is 14 amino acids. CDR3 residues: CASSANTGGETQYF. Written as DNA, the CDR3 is TGTGCCAGCAGCGCAAACACAGGGGGAGAGACCCAGTACTTC.

The gene calls are TRBV4-1 and TRBJ2-3; 7 bases are a match to TRBD2. The ends lost 4 bases at V and 2 bases at J; junction bases unmatched: 6. The CDR3 extends over 15 amino acids. Germline V gene sequence: CDR1 MGHRA, CDR2 YSYEKL. The CDR3 sequence: CASSPLADLTDTQYF. The DNA of the CDR3 is TGCGCCAGCAGCCCGCTAGCGGATCTCACAGATACGCAGTATTTT.

V gene TRBV5-1 combines with J gene TRBJ2-7, with no clear D. The length of the CDR3 is 14 residues. CDR1 SGHRS and CDR2 YFSETQ come from the germline V gene. The V end lost 2 bases, the J end lost 3 bases, and 12 bases lay between the germline ends. This chain's CDR3 is CASSLERAFYEQYV. The CDR3 nucleotides read TGCGCCAGCAGCTTAGAACGAGCCTTCTACGAGCAGTACGTC.

The rearrangement joins TRBV2 to TRBJ1-5; D unclear. The V gene's germline CDR1 is SNHLY and CDR2 FYNNEI. This CDR3 spans 13 amino acids. Trimming cost V 5 bases and J 7 bases, with 12 bases left between them. The CDR3: CASSNPSRQPQHF. Written as DNA, the CDR3 is TGTGCCAGCAGTAACCCGTCTAGACAGCCCCAGCATTTT.

This chain connects TRBV18 to TRBJ1-1; D gene ambiguous. V lost 6 bases, J lost 0 bases, and 14 bases lay in between. Germline V lookup: CDR1 KGHSH, CDR2 LQKENI. The CDR3 extends over 15 amino acids. CDR3 protein: CASSRVDIMNTEAFF. The DNA for the CDR3 is TGTGCCAGCTCGCGGGTAGATATCATGAACACTGAAGCTTTCTTT.

The chain is built from TRBV13 and TRBJ2-3; D is perhaps TRBD2 (6 bases). Trimming removed 4 bases from V and 2 bases from J, with 13 bases in between. The CDR3 length is 15 residues. Germline V gene lookup returns CDR1 PRHDT and CDR2 FYEKMQ (reference sequence). The chain's CDR3 is CASSSSGVLTDTQYF. Written as DNA, the CDR3 is TGTGCCAGCAGCTCCTCGGGGGTCCTCACAGATACGCAGTATTTT.